The present TCR beta chain was sequenced within a study of T cells in Graves' hyperthyroidism and ophthalmopathy. About the study: Peripheral blood was acquired at first diagnosis, ahead of any therapy whatsoever.

The study's findings and limits: Blood also held most thyroid clonotypes expanded beyond 0.001.

This CDR3 comprises 13 residues. Trimming cost V 4 bases and J 8 bases, with 12 bases left between them. Looked up from germline, CDR1 is LGHNA and CDR2 is YNFKEQ. Authors of the study amplified TCR beta CDR3 regions from RNA transcripts. When the TCR CDR3 underwent first-round RT-PCR, the HTBI primer set was used. A single record per CDR3 protein comes from TCRdb applying MiXCR to the multiplex PCR reads. The sample lists about 600,000 distinct CDR3 sequences; 12% to 15% were seen once. Duration under 3 months, a NOSPECS grade of at least 4, and a Clinical Activity Score of at least 3 characterized the ophthalmopathy patients. Source material for PBMCs was around 10 ml fresh peripheral blood. A note on this clonotype: Its antigen is not known.

The sequence was obtained from a young woman with Graves' ophthalmopathy. The specimen sequenced was blood. This sequence joins TRBV4-2 and TRBJ2-1; D tentatively reads TRBD1 or TRBD2 (6 bases each). DNA for the CDR3: TGTGCCAGCAGCCTCGGGGGCCACGATGAGCAGTTCTTC. It is translated as CASSLGGHDEQFF.